This TCR beta chain was sequenced for a study of T-cell memory formation after mild COVID-19. Study-level findings and limits: Clonal second-wave expansions that peaked on day 37 had unconfirmed SARS-CoV-2 specificity.

One entry per CDR3 protein, called by TCRdb with MiXCR from the 5' RACE reads. The repertoire holds around 190,000 distinct CDR3 sequences, with roughly 20% as singletons. There are many counts of this clonotype. The antigen is unknown. Sequencing was done on a sample of PBMCs or a T cell subset sorted from them (not recorded which). This receptor was obtained from a young man who had mild COVID-19 (a few samples of this study predate the infection). Cell type and time point are not known.

Written as DNA, the CDR3 is TGTGCCAGCAGCGCGGGACAGGGGCGTTACGAGCAGTACTTC. Amino acids: CASSAGQGRYEQYF. V usage is TRBV7-2 and J usage is TRBJ2-7, with 10 positions matching TRBD1. CDR3 size: 14 residues. V dropped 5 bases and J dropped 4; count of bases not matched to a gene: 5. The V gene's germline CDR1 is SGHTA and CDR2 FQGNSA.